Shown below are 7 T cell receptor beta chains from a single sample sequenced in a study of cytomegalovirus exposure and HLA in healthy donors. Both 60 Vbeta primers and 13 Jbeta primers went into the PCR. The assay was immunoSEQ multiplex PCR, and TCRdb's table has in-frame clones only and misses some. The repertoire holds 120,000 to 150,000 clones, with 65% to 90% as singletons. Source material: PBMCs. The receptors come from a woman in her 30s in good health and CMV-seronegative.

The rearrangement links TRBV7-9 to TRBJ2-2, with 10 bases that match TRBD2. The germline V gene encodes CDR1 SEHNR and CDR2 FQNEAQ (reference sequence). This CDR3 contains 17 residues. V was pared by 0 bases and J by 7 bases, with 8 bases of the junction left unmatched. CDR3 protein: CASSLASSGSYSGELFF. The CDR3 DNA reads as TGTGCCAGCAGCTTAGCATCTAGCGGGAGTTATAGCGGGGAGCTGTTTTTT.

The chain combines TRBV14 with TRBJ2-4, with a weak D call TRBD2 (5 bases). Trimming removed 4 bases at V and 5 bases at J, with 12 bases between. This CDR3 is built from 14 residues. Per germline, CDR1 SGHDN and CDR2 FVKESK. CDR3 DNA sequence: TGTGCCAGCAGCCGCGTCGACGGGGAAAACATTCAGTACTTC. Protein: CASSRVDGENIQYF.

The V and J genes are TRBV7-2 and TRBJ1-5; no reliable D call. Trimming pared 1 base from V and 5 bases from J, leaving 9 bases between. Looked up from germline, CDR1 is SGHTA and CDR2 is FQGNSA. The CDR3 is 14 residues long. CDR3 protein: CASSLVSGDQPQHF. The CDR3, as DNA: TGTGCCAGCAGCTTAGTATCCGGAGATCAGCCCCAGCATTTT.

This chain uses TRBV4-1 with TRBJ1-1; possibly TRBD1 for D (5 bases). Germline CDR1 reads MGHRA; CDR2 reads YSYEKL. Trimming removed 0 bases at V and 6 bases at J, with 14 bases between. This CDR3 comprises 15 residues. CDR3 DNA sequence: TGCGCCAGCAGCCAAGAGGGGGGGATGGGGGCTGAAGCTTTCTTT. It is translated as CASSQEGGMGAEAFF.

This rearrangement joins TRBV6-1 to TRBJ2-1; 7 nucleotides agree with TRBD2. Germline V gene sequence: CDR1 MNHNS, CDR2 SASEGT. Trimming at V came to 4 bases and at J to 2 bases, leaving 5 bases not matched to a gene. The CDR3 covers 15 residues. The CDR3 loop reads CASSAQRGTYNEQFF. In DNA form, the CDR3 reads TGTGCCAGCAGTGCCCAGCGGGGTACCTACAATGAGCAGTTCTTC.

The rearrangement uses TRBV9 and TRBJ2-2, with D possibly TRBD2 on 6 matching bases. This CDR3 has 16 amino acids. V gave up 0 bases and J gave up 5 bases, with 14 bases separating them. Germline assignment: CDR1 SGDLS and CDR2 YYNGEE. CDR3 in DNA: TGTGCCAGCAGCGTAGCGGGTAGCGGAGATACCGGGGAGCTGTTTTTT. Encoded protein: CASSVAGSGDTGELFF. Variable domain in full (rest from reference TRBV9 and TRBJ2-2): DSGVTQTPKHLITATGQRVTLRCSPRSGDLSVYWYQQSLDQGLQFLIQYYNGEERAKGNILERFSAQQFPDLHSELNLSSLELGDSALYFCASSVAGSGDTGELFFGEGSRLTVL.

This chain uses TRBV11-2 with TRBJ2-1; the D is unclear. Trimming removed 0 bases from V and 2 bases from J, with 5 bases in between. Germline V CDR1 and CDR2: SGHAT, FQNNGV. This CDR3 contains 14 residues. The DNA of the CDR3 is TGTGCCAGCAGCTTAGATCACACCTACAATGAGCAGTTCTTC. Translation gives CASSLDHTYNEQFF.